This T cell receptor (beta chain) originates from a study of blood T cell repertoires in COVID-19. Using immunoSEQ multiplex PCR, the repertoire was profiled, and TCRdb retains in-frame clones only, with some absent. Altogether just under 250,000 clones are present, 85% to 90% being singletons, with the ten largest covering roughly 4%. This clone was counted between two and nine times. The study counted Cohort 3 donors as recovered given two negative PCRs, clearance, or symptom resolution. Source material: PBMCs or T cells enriched from blood (not recorded which). The TCR sequence derives from a woman aged 25 to 39 who had recovered from COVID-19.

The CDR3 DNA follows: TGTGCCAGCAGCCTCCTAGGACTGAAATCCTACGAGCAGTACTTC. Its translation is CASSLLGLKSYEQYF. V gene TRBV28 combines with J gene TRBJ2-7, with D perhaps matching TRBD2 (5 bases). The CDR3 sequence is 15 residues long. Per germline, CDR1 MDHEN and CDR2 SYDVKM. V lost 6 bases, J lost 1 base, and 16 bases lay in between. The full variable domain, completed using reference TRBV28 and TRBJ2-7, is DVKVTQSSRYLVKRTGEKVFLECVQDMDHENMFWYRQDPGLGLRLIYFSYDVKMKEKGDIPEGYSVSREKKERFSLILESASTNQTSMYLCASSLLGLKSYEQYFGPGTRLTVT.